This entry concerns a single TCR beta chain. No antigen is known for it. This specimen comes from a study of PD-1 blockade in classical Hodgkin lymphoma. Germline CDR1 ENHRY, CDR2 SYGVKD. The CDR3 has 17 residues. V shed 4 bases and J shed 1 base, with 19 bases lying between them. Clones were read by immunoSEQ multiplex PCR, and TCRdb kept only the in-frame ones, dropping some. The table lists some 150,000 clones, 78% of them singletons. Findings and limits, study-wide: Relative to healthy donors, newly diagnosed patients reportedly had lower baseline TCR diversity, which was reported as lower still in relapsed/refractory patients. Exclusion was applied to patients who started nivolumab under 1 year after ASCT. Complete responders entered with baseline diversity on par with newly diagnosed patients, the results showed.

Autologous stem cell transplantation was followed by relapse in every patient, and brentuximab vedotin exposure varied. Complete response, partial response or progressive disease was recorded as best response. The rearrangement joins TRBV10-3 to TRBJ1-1; D perhaps matches TRBD1 (5 bases). The sequence came from a human donor with classical Hodgkin lymphoma. The sequencing here drew on peripheral blood mononuclear cells (PBMCs), taken before the second cycle of nivolumab. The CDR3 DNA reads TGTGCCATCAGTGGGAATAGGAGGGGCGGCAAGAACACTGAAGCTTTCTTT. Protein product: CAISGNRRGGKNTEAFF.